The entry below describes one TCR beta chain. This receptor's antigen is unknown. The input lacks base qualities; no much larger clone sits a single base away. In the prospective study, participants were about 18 to 90 years old, resided in about two dozen geographic areas of the United States, and were enrolled through a virtual design. Cohort assignment in the prospective study relied on participant-reported clinical history from a screening survey and a study questionnaire. For ImmuneRACE Cohort 3, a participant was defined as recovered based on two consecutive negative NP/OP PCR tests, clearance by a healthcare professional, or resolution of symptoms. Each participant in the prospective study had whole blood, serum and a nasopharyngeal or oropharyngeal swab collected by mobile phlebotomists. Additional blood draws and questionnaires over an approximately two-month period could optionally be provided by prospective study participants. Before DNA extraction, blood samples from the prospective study were shipped at room temperature or frozen.

These data come from a study of blood T cell repertoires in COVID-19 (TCRdb year 2020). The study in broad terms: The collaborator samples originated in the United States, Italy and Spain and spanned the acute and convalescent phases of COVID-19. Nearly every sample came with metadata listing a de-identified subject ID, COVID-19 status, age in years and sex. Deeply sampled blood TCRbeta repertoires from subjects exposed to, actively infected with, or recovered from COVID-19 were included in the dataset. Where available, HLA class I and class II types were obtained from metadata supplied by the sample provider rather than from assay-based typing. The repertoires were made available in a free public database intended to serve as a resource for research on the immune response to SARS-CoV-2. The samples were drawn from the first 160 participants of the ongoing ImmuneRACE study and from 1,254 subjects provided by 6 global collaborators. The prospective study material was composed of cDNA or gDNA derived from T cells, B-cell-depleted T cells, or PBMCs. Broader findings and caveats from the paper: Clinical and demographic metadata were provided uncurated, with the amount varying by source and participant.

From cysteine to phenylalanine, the CDR3 is 14 amino acids long. Only the CDR3 portion is preserved as DNA: 42 bases, with reading frame beginning at the first base. V loses 7 bases, J loses 4 bases, and the germline ends lie 16 bases apart. Looking up the germline V gene yields CDR1 SNHLY and CDR2 FYNNEI. TCRbeta CDR3 regions were amplified from genomic DNA using the immunoSEQ Assay, a bias-controlled multiplex PCR. The study's processing was this. The number of nucleated cells in each sample was estimated by amplification of reference gene primers within the assay. To quantify the absolute abundance of each unique TCRbeta CDR3 rearrangement, sequence reads were collapsed and filtered. For each sample, productive Simpson clonality was calculated as the square root of Simpson's diversity index across productive rearrangements. TCRdb retrieved this table from immuneACCESS and kept in-frame rearrangements only. Not all clones are present; in checked studies, unresolved V genes account for under half, and no reason is known for the remainder. Clone size and V and J calls were adopted from that table, with D and trimming inferred from the DNA. The sample yields 150,000 to 200,000 clones; roughly 85% were counted once. Together, the top ten hold approximately 6.2% of the sample.

Recombination connected TRBV2 to TRBJ1-2; the D gene is possibly TRBD1, with 5 bases matching. Sequencing input: PBMCs or T cells enriched from blood (not recorded which). The TCR originated in a man aged 35 to 55 who had recovered from COVID-19. DNA sequence: TGTGCCAGCACCCCCTCGGGGGGGGTCTATGGCTACACCTTC. It specifies CASTPSGGVYGYTF.